A single sample gave rise to the 29 T cell receptor beta chains below, sequenced in a study of blood T cells in healthy people across ages (dated by TCRdb to about 2015). Library construction relied on 5' RACE. Sequencer: Illumina HiSeq 2500. A second PCR of roughly 7 to 11 cycles was run with a J-beta primer mix and a sample-barcoded 5' primer. The raw public reads went through TCRdb reprocessing: fastp at Q25, MiXCR clone calling, in-frame beta chains kept. CDR3 protein sequences are deduplicated, and each keeps its most common genes and DNA. The sample data list around 620,000 distinct CDR3 sequences, and roughly 29% of these were observed just once. The ten largest clones add up to around 20% of the sample. Sequenced sample: blood. The receptors derive from a woman in her 70s in good health.

This clonotype was counted a few times. This sequence joins TRBV5-6 and TRBJ2-4, with TRBD1 matching over 7 bases. Germline CDR1 and CDR2: SGHDT and YYEEEE. CDR3 length: 14 residues. J gave up 4 bases and V 4 bases, and 5 bases lay outside the gene matches. The CDR3 loop is CASSGTGAKNIQYF. The DNA for the CDR3 is TGTGCCAGCAGCGGAACAGGGGCGAAAAACATTCAGTACTTC.

The chain couples TRBV25-1 to TRBJ2-3; D remains unclear. The V gene lost 6 bases and the J gene lost 1 base, with 14 bases spanning the gap. This CDR3 comprises 15 residues. Germline lookup yields CDR1 MGHDK and CDR2 SYGVNS. The CDR3 loop is CASSAKVSGTDTQYF. CDR3 in DNA: TGTGCCAGCAGCGCCAAAGTATCGGGCACAGATACGCAGTATTTT.

The chain links TRBV29-1 to TRBJ2-5; tentative D call: TRBD2 (6 bases). The DNA end favors TRBJ2-1, so the J call may be wrong. Looked up from germline, CDR1 is SQVTM and CDR2 is ANQGSEA. The CDR3 runs to 14 residues. This chain's CDR3 is CSVERRLASGEQFF. The CDR3, as DNA: TGCAGCGTTGAAAGAAGGCTAGCGTCGGGTGAGCAGTTCTTC.

This clonotype has just a few counts. The CDR3 DNA follows: TGTGCCAGCAGCCTCAAAACCGGACAGCGTGAAGCTTTCTTT. Protein product: CASSLKTGQREAFF. The chain has TRBV7-2 and TRBJ1-1; a possible D gene is TRBD1 (6 bases). Trimming left V 5 bases short and J 7 bases short, with 17 bases between. This CDR3 spans 14 amino acids. Germline CDR1 SGHTA, CDR2 FQGNSA.

This clonotype has a single count. The chain joins TRBV7-3 to TRBJ2-7; tentatively, D is TRBD1 or TRBD2 (5 bases each). The CDR3 runs 13 residues. Germline CDR1 is SGHTA and CDR2 is FQGTGA. V lost 4 bases and J 7 bases, leaving 14 bases between the germline ends. The CDR3 loop is CASSSGQRGEQYF. CDR3 DNA: TGTGCCAGCAGCTCGGGGCAGCGAGGGGAGCAGTACTTC.

This clonotype was seen more than once but under ten times. The CDR3 region is CASSYSYRTSNSPLHF. The CDR3 DNA follows: TGTGCCAGCAGTTACTCCTACAGAACCAGTAATTCACCCCTCCACTTT. The chain has TRBV6-2 or TRBV6-3 and TRBJ1-6, with D uncertain. V was clipped by 0 bases and J by 6 bases, with 12 bases between them. Germline-derived CDR1 and CDR2 are MNHEY and SVGEGT. This CDR3 region has 16 residues.

The V call is TRBV20-1, the J call TRBJ1-5; no reliable D call. From germline, CDR1 is DFQATT and CDR2 SNEGSKA (reference sequence). The V end was cut by 3 bases, the J end by 4 bases, with 13 bases between. The CDR3 spans 14 residues. Written as DNA, the CDR3 is TGCAGTGCTAGCGCGGGAACCACAAATCAGCCCCAGCATTTT. Protein product: CSASAGTTNQPQHF.

With regard to this clonotype: Its ends do not fully match the called genes, so a read error is possible. CDR3 nucleotides: TGTACCAGCAGCTCGCGGGACCACGGAGGGGAGCTGTTTTTT. It is translated as CTSSSRDHGGELFF. The V call is TRBV11-1, the J call TRBJ2-2; possibly TRBD2 for D (6 bases). Per germline, CDR1 SGHAT and CDR2 FQDESV (reference sequence). This CDR3 is 14 amino acids long. Combining the CDR3 with reference TRBV11-1 and TRBJ2-2 gives the whole variable domain EAEVAQSPRYKITEKSQAVAFWCDPISGHATLYWYRQILGQGPELLVQFQDESVVDDSQLPKDRFSAERLKGVDSTLKIQPAELGDSAMYLCTSSSRDHGGELFFGEGSRLTVL.

This clonotype was counted only a few times. V usage is TRBV6-2 or TRBV6-3 and J usage is TRBJ1-2, with D perhaps matching TRBD1 (5 bases). Trimming pared 6 bases from V and 4 bases from J, leaving 15 bases between. The CDR3 has 14 residues. Looked up from germline, CDR1 is MNHEY and CDR2 is SVGEGT. CDR3 amino acids: CASRLLDRGYGYTF. Written as DNA, the CDR3 is TGTGCCAGCAGGTTGTTAGACAGAGGCTATGGCTACACCTTC.

This clonotype was seen a handful of times. The chain links TRBV5-6 to TRBJ2-5, with 10 bases identical to TRBD1. Germline assignment: CDR1 SGHDT and CDR2 YYEEEE. The J segment lost 2 bases and the V segment lost 4 bases, leaving 5 bases of the junction unmatched. This CDR3 comprises 15 residues. CDR3 DNA sequence: TGTGCCAGCAGCGGTTCGGGACAGGGGCAAGAGACCCAGTACTTC. Translation gives CASSGSGQGQETQYF.

The rearrangement joins TRBV30 to TRBJ2-3; D uncertain. Germline V gene lookup returns CDR1 GTSNPN and CDR2 SVGIG (reference sequence). Trimming pared 0 bases from V and 5 bases from J, leaving 9 bases between. This CDR3 contains 13 residues. CDR3 DNA: TGTGCCTGGAGTGTACGGTTTTTAGATACGCAGTATTTT. Protein: CAWSVRFLDTQYF.

V is TRBV7-2 and J is TRBJ2-5; either TRBD1 or TRBD2 may supply D (5 bases each). The J call may be wrong; the DNA end is better matched by TRBJ2-1. Germline assignment: CDR1 SGHTA and CDR2 FQGNSA. The CDR3 sequence is 14 residues long. CDR3 DNA: TGTGCCAGCAGCTTAGGCCCGGGACGGAATGAGCAGTTCTTC. Its protein is CASSLGPGRNEQFF.

This clonotype came up a few times. J is TRBJ2-3 and V is TRBV15; D is perhaps TRBD1 or TRBD2 (6 bases each). Germline V gene sequence: CDR1 LNHNV, CDR2 YYDKDF (reference sequence). The CDR3 sequence is 14 residues long. Trimming shortened V by 2 bases and J by 3 bases, and 9 bases separated the two germline ends. As DNA, the CDR3 is TGTGCCACCAGCAGAAGGGGGGCGACAGATACGCAGTATTTT. It encodes CATSRRGATDTQYF.

The chain employs TRBV7-2 and TRBJ2-3, with D possibly being TRBD1 (6 bases). V lost 3 bases and J lost 7, with 11 bases in between. This CDR3 region has 13 residues. Germline CDR1 and CDR2: SGHTA and FQGNSA. CDR3 protein: CASSFPGVHTQYF. The CDR3 DNA reads TGTGCCAGCAGCTTTCCAGGGGTGCATACGCAGTATTTT.

This clonotype was detected a few times. The CDR3 nucleotides are TGTGCCAGCAGTCGAACCATGACTAGCGGAAACCAAGAGACCCAGTACTTC. Protein sequence: CASSRTMTSGNQETQYF. The rearrangement uses TRBV6-1 and TRBJ2-5, with 9 bases that match TRBD2. The CDR3 has 17 amino acids. Per the germline V gene, CDR1 is MNHNS and CDR2 is SASEGT. Trimming removed 5 bases from V and 0 bases from J; junction bases left unmatched: 10.

This clonotype was observed at least ten times. The V call is TRBV7-3, the J call TRBJ2-1; 7 bases match TRBD1. Germline CDR1 SGHTA, CDR2 FQGTGA. The trim removed 2 bases at V and 1 base at J, leaving 5 bases unmatched. The CDR3 is 16 amino acids. CDR3 DNA sequence: TGTGCCAGCAGCTTAGAAGGCAGGGGGTCCTACAATGAGCAGTTCTTC. Its protein is CASSLEGRGSYNEQFF.

The chain has TRBV4-2 and TRBJ2-1, with a tentative D call TRBD2 (6 bases). CDR1 is LGHNA, CDR2 YNFKEQ, per germline. Trimming cost V 1 base and J 9 bases, with 13 bases left between them. This CDR3 has 14 amino acids. CDR3 region: CASSQGGVGVEQFF. The CDR3 DNA follows: TGTGCCAGCAGCCAAGGCGGGGTGGGTGTTGAGCAGTTCTTC.

The genes are TRBV12-3 or TRBV12-4 and TRBJ2-1; TRBD2 matches 11 bases. CDR3 length equals 16 residues. Trimming cost V 6 bases and J 5 bases; bases outside gene matches: 9. CDR3 nucleotide sequence: TGTGCCAGCAGACTGTCCGGGACTAGCGGACACAATGAGCAGTTCTTC. Translated, it gives CASRLSGTSGHNEQFF.

This chain connects TRBV11-2 to TRBJ1-4; the match to TRBD1 covers 8 bases. The V and J ends lost 1 base and 6 bases, in that order; junction bases with no gene match: 4. Per the germline V gene, CDR1 is SGHAT and CDR2 is FQNNGV. The CDR3 extends over 15 amino acids. CDR3 nucleotide sequence: TGTGCCAGCAGCTTAGGTCCAGGGGGCTATGAAAAACTGTTTTTT. This translates into CASSLGPGGYEKLFF.

The rearrangement uses TRBV7-9 and TRBJ2-1; 12 bases are a match to TRBD2. The V gene end was trimmed by 2 bases and the J gene end by 10 bases; junction bases not matched to a gene: 6. Germline assignment: CDR1 SEHNR and CDR2 FQNEAQ (reference sequence). The CDR3 has 15 residues. CDR3 coding DNA: TGTGCCAGCAGCTTATCTCTCGGACTAGCGGGGGAGCAGTTCTTC. Translated: CASSLSLGLAGEQFF.

This sequence joins TRBV7-2 and TRBJ2-2; D is possibly TRBD2 (5 bases). Trimming cost V 1 base and J 0 bases, with 15 bases left between them. Germline values: CDR1 SGHTA, CDR2 FQGNSA. The CDR3 runs to 18 residues. The CDR3: CASSLGGLALANTGELFF. Written as DNA, the CDR3 is TGTGCCAGCAGCTTAGGCGGTCTAGCACTCGCGAACACCGGGGAGCTGTTTTTT.

This clonotype was found a few times. V usage is TRBV11-2 and J usage is TRBJ2-3; D is tentatively TRBD1 or TRBD2 (5 bases each). Trimming stripped 4 bases from V and 4 bases from J, with 12 bases between. The V gene's germline CDR1 is SGHAT and CDR2 FQNNGV. CDR3 length: 14 residues. CDR3 DNA sequence: TGTGCCAGCAGCTGGGACGGCAACGCAGATACGCAGTATTTT. This encodes CASSWDGNADTQYF.

The gene calls are TRBV6-5 and TRBJ2-3; TRBD1 matches at 7 bases. Germline V gene lookup returns CDR1 MNHEY and CDR2 SVGAGI. The CDR3 is 17 amino acids. The J segment lost 0 bases and the V segment lost 6 bases, leaving 12 bases of the junction unmatched. The CDR3 region has the DNA TGTGCCAGCAGCTTCGGAGCCGGGACAGCTAGCACAGATACGCAGTATTTT. The encoded protein is CASSFGAGTASTDTQYF.

This clonotype was counted only a few times. The chain is built from TRBV12-3 or TRBV12-4 and TRBJ1-4; no clear D. Trimming removed 2 bases from V and 3 bases from J, with 7 bases in between. This CDR3 is 14 amino acids long. CDR3 sequence (DNA): TGTGCCAGCAGTTTAAGGATGGCTAATGAAAAACTGTTTTTT. This codes for CASSLRMANEKLFF.

This chain connects TRBV4-1 to TRBJ2-5; 7 nucleotides align to TRBD2. The CDR3 sequence is 18 residues long. J gave up 4 bases and V 0 bases, and 14 bases lay outside the gene matches. Per germline, CDR1 MGHRA and CDR2 YSYEKL. The CDR3 sequence: CASSQEEVGTISRETQYF. Written as DNA, the CDR3 is TGCGCCAGCAGCCAAGAGGAAGTGGGGACTATCTCCCGAGAGACCCAGTACTTC.

There are a few counts of this clonotype. The rearrangement links TRBV20-1 to TRBJ1-5; D is undetermined. CDR3 size: 13 residues. The germline V gene encodes CDR1 DFQATT and CDR2 SNEGSKA (reference sequence). V lost 3 bases and J lost 1, with 7 bases in between. Here the CDR3 reads CSASLGSNQPQHF. CDR3 in DNA: TGCAGTGCTAGTTTGGGAAGCAATCAGCCCCAGCATTTT.

This sequence joins TRBV7-8 and TRBJ2-1; a possible D gene is TRBD1 (6 bases). V shed 6 bases and J shed 5 bases, with 14 bases lying between them. This CDR3 has 14 residues. CDR1 is SGHVS and CDR2 is FQNEAQ in the germline V gene. CDR3 amino acids: CASRSGVFDNEQFF. The DNA of the CDR3 is TGTGCCAGCAGATCAGGGGTGTTCGACAATGAGCAGTTCTTC.

This clonotype was observed a few times. The V and J genes are TRBV7-9 and TRBJ2-1; no reliable D call. The CDR3 runs to 16 residues. CDR1 is SEHNR and CDR2 is FQNEAQ in the germline V gene (reference sequence). Trimming left V 5 bases short and J 5 bases short, with 19 bases between. The CDR3 region is CASSAESIRDNNEQFF. The CDR3 DNA reads as TGTGCCAGCAGCGCTGAATCTATTCGAGATAACAATGAGCAGTTCTTC.

The genes are TRBV12-3 or TRBV12-4 and TRBJ2-1, with TRBD1 as a possible D gene (6 bases). CDR3 size: 15 residues. The V and J ends lost 6 bases and 0 bases respectively, with 12 bases between them. The CDR3 sequence is CASRIQGSSYNEQFF. The CDR3 DNA is TGTGCCAGCAGGATACAGGGTAGCTCCTACAATGAGCAGTTCTTC.